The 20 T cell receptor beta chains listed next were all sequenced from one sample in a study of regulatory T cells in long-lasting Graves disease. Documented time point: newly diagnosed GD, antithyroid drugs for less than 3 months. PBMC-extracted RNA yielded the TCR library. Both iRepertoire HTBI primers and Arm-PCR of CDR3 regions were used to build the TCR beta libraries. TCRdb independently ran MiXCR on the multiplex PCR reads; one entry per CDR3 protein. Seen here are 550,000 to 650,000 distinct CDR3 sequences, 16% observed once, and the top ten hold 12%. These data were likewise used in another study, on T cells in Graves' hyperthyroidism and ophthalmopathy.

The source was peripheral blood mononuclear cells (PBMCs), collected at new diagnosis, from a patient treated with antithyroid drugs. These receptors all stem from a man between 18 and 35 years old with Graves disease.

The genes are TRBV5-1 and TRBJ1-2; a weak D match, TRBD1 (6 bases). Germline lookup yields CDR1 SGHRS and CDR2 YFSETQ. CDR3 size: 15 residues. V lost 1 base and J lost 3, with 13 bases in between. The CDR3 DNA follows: TGCGCCAGCAGCTTGTTACAGGGAGGCCACTATGGCTACACCTTC. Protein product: CASSLLQGGHYGYTF.

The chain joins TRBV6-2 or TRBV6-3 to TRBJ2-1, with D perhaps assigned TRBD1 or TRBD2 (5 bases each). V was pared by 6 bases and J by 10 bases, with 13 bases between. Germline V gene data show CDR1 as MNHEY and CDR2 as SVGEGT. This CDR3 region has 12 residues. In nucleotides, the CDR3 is TGTGCCAGCAGAGGTCCTTGGGACGAGCAGTTCTTC. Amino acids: CASRGPWDEQFF.

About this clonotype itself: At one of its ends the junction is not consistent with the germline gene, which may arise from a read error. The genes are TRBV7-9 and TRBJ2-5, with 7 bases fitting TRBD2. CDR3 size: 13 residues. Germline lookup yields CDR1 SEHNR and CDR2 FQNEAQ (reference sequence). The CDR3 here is CASSSLRREARVF. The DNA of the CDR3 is TGTGCCAGCAGCTCCCTCCGACGGGAGGCTAGAGTTTTC.

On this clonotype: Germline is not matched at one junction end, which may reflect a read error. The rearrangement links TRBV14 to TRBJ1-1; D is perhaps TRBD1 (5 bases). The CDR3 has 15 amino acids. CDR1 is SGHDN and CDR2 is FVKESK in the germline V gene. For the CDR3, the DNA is TGTGCCAGCAGGATGGGGGGACCCGATGGGGCTGAAGCCTTCTTT. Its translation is CASRMGGPDGAEAFF.

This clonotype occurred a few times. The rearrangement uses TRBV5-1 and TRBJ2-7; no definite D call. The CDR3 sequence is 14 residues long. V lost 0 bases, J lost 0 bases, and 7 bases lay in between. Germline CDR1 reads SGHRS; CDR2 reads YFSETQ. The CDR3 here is CASSLVETSYEQYF. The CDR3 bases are TGCGCCAGCAGCTTGGTAGAGACCTCCTACGAGCAGTACTTC.

The CDR3 reads CASGGGTGIPYTGELFF. CDR3 DNA: TGTGCCAGCGGGGGGGGTACAGGCATACCTTACACCGGGGAGCTGTTTTTT. This rearrangement joins TRBV7-2 to TRBJ2-2, with 7 positions matching TRBD2. Germline loops: CDR1 SGHTA, CDR2 FQGNSA. Trimming took 8 bases from V and 3 from J; bases not matched to a gene: 15. This CDR3 is built from 17 residues.

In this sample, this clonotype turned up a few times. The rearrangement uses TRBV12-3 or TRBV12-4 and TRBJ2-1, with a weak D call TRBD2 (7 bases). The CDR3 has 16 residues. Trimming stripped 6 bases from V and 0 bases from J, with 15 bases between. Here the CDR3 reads CASRPWGGRSYNEQFF. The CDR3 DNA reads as TGTGCCAGCAGACCGTGGGGGGGCCGCTCCTACAATGAGCAGTTCTTC.

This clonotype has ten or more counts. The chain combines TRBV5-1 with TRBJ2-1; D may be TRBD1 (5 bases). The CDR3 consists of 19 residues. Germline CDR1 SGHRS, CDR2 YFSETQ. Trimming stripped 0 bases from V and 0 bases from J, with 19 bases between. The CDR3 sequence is CASSLAVGARTGSYNEQFF. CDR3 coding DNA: TGCGCCAGCAGCTTGGCAGTTGGGGCTAGAACCGGCTCCTACAATGAGCAGTTCTTC.

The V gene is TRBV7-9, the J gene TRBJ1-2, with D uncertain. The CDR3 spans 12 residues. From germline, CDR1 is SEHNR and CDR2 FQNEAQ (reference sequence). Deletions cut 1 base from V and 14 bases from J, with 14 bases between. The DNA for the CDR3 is TGTGCCAGCAGCTTAGAAATCCCGGAACAGACCTTC. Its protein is CASSLEIPEQTF.

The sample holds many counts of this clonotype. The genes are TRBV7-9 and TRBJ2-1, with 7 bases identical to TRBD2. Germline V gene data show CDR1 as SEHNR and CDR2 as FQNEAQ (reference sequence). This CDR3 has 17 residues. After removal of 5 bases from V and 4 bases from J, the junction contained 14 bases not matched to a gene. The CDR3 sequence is CASSPTKFSGPYNEQFF. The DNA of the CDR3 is TGTGCCAGCAGCCCAACTAAGTTTAGCGGGCCTTACAATGAGCAGTTCTTC.

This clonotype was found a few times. Here the CDR3 reads CACRDSNSPLHF. The DNA for the CDR3 is TGTGCCTGCCGGGACAGTAATTCACCCCTCCACTTT. V and J are TRBV28 and TRBJ1-6; 7 bases are a match to TRBD1. The V gene's germline CDR1 is MDHEN and CDR2 SYDVKM. The length of the CDR3 is 12 residues. Trimming took 11 bases from V and 6 from J; bases not matched to a gene: 4.

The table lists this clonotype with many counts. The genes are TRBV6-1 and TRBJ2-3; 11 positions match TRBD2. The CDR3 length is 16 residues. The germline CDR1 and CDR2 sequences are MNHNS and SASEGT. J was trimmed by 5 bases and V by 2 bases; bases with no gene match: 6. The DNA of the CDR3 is TGTGCCAGCAGTGAAACTAGCGGGAGAGGAGGAGATACGCAGTATTTT. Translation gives CASSETSGRGGDTQYF.

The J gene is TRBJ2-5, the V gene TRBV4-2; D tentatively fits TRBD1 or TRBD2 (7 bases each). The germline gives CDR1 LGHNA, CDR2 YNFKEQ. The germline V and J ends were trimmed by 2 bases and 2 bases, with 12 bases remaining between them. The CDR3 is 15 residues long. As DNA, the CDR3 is TGTGCCAGCAGCCAACAGGGGGGGCCTCAAGAGACCCAGTACTTC. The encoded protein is CASSQQGGPQETQYF.

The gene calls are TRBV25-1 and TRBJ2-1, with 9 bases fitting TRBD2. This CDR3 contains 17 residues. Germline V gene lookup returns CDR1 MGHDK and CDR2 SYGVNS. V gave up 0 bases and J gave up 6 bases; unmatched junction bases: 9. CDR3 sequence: CASSEYTTSGNFNEQFF. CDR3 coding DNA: TGTGCCAGCAGTGAATATACGACTAGCGGAAATTTCAATGAGCAGTTCTTC.

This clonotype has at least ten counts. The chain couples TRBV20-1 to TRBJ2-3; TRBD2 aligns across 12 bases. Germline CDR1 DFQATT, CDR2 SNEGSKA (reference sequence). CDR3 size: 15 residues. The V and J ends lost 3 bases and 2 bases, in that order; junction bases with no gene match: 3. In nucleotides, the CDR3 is TGCAGTGCTAGGAGGACTAGCGGGGACACAGATACGCAGTATTTT. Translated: CSARRTSGDTDTQYF.

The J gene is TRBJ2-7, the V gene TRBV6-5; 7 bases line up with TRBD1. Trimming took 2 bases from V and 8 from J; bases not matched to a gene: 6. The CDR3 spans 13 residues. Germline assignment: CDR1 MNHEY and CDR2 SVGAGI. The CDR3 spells CASSYRGLGQQYF. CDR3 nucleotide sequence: TGTGCCAGCAGTTACAGGGGGCTAGGCCAGCAGTACTTC.

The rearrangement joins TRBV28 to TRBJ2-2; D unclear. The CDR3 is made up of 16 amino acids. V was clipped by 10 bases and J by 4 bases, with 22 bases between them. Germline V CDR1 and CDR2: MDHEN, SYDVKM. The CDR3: CATERRAQGVTGELFF. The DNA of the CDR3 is TGTGCCACAGAAAGACGGGCACAAGGTGTCACCGGGGAGCTGTTTTTT.

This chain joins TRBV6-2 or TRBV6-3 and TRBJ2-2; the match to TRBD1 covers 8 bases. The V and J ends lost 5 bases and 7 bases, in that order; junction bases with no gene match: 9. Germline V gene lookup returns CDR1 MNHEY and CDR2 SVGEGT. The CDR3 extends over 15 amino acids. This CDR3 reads CASSATGGTGGELFF. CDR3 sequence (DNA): TGTGCCAGCAGTGCAACAGGGGGGACGGGCGGGGAGCTGTTTTTT.

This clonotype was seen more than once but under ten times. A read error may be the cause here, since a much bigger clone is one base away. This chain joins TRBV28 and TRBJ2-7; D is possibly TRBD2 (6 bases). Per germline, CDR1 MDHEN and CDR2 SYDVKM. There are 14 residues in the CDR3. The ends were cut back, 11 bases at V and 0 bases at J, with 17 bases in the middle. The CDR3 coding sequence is TGTGCCGGCATGGAGCGGGCAAGCTCCTACGAGCAGTACTTC. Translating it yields CAGMERASSYEQYF.

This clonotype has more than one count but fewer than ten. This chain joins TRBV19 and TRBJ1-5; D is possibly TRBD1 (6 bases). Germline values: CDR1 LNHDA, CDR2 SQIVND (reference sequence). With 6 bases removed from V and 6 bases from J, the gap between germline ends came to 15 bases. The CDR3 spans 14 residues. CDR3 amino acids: CASRTHGGFQPQHF. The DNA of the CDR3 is TGTGCCAGTAGGACCCACGGGGGCTTTCAGCCCCAGCATTTT.